This is a list of T cell receptor beta chains from one sample in a study of blood T cell repertoires in COVID-19. Repertoires were generated with immunoSEQ multiplex PCR, while TCRdb's copy carries only in-frame clones and drops some. The sample lists a few hundred thousand clones; 90% were seen once. The sample taken for sequencing was PBMCs or T cells enriched from blood (not recorded which). These TCRs come from a woman aged 18-30 years with acute COVID-19. The CDR3 runs from the conserved cysteine through the conserved F or W. Fields, in order: D gene, V gene, J gene, clone size, CDR3 DNA, CDR3 protein. The D gene is left open where the match is weak. The size field is filled for only some rows; it gives once, few, many or a size class.

.,TRBV7-9,TRBJ1-1,few,TGTGCCAGCAGCTTAGACAGCTTCAACACTGAAGCTTTCTTT,CASSLDSFNTEAFF
.,TRBV7-2,TRBJ1-2,.,TGTGCCAGCAGCTTCGCGGCAGGGGCTAGCTATGGCTACACCTTC,CASSFAAGASYGYTF
TRBD2,TRBV6-2/TRBV6-3,TRBJ2-1,.,TGTGCCAGCAGTTACCTAGCGGGTTTCTCCTACAATGAGCAGTTCTTC,CASSYLAGFSYNEQFF
.,TRBV28,TRBJ1-5,.,TGTGCCAGCACCCGCGAGGAGGCGGGCAATCAGCCCCAGCATTTT,CASTREEAGNQPQHF
TRBD2,TRBV19,TRBJ2-3,.,TGTGCCAGTACCCCTAGCGGATTCTCCGCAGATACGCAGTATTTT,CASTPSGFSADTQYF
TRBD1,TRBV7-2,TRBJ1-2,.,TGTGCCAGCAGCTCGGGACAGTTCTATGGCTACACCTTC,CASSSGQFYGYTF
TRBD1,TRBV5-1,TRBJ1-3,.,TGCGCCAGCAGCCGGGGTGGGACAGGGATGAGGTCTGGAAACACCATATATTTT,CASSRGGTGMRSGNTIYF
.,TRBV28,TRBJ1-6,.,TGTGCCAGCATCGACTCGAATAATTCACCCCTCCACTTT,CASIDSNNSPLHF
.,TRBV11-2,TRBJ1-6,.,TGTGCCAGCAGCTTAGATCGAGCCTTGGGAGGGAATTCACCCCTCCACTTT,CASSLDRALGGNSPLHF
TRBD1,TRBV5-1,TRBJ1-2,.,TGCGCCAGCAACCGGGACAGGGGGAACTATGGCTACACCTTC,CASNRDRGNYGYTF
TRBD1,TRBV28,TRBJ2-1,.,TGTGCCAGCAGTGGGGGACAGGGATTCTACAATGAGCAGTTCTTC,CASSGGQGFYNEQFF
.,TRBV24-1,TRBJ2-1,.,TGTGCCACCAGTGATTTATCCGTCAGCTACAATGAGCAGTTCTTC,CATSDLSVSYNEQFF
.,TRBV9,TRBJ2-5,once,TGTGCCAGCAGCGTAGACGGGAGAGGCGAGACCCAGTACTTC,CASSVDGRGETQYF
.,TRBV12-3/TRBV12-4,TRBJ1-2,.,TGTGCCAGCAGTTCCCCACAGGGCGGCTACACCTTC,CASSSPQGGYTF
.,TRBV10-1,TRBJ2-1,.,TGCGCCAGCAGTGAGTCTGTCTCTAGCGCAAGCGAGCAGTTCTTC,CASSESVSSASEQFF
.,TRBV5-5,TRBJ1-3,.,TGTGCCAGCAGCCCAAGTACCGGGACAGGAAACACCATATATTTT,CASSPSTGTGNTIYF
TRBD1,TRBV7-2,TRBJ1-3,.,TGTGCCAGCAGCTTCACGACAGGGGTGTCGTCTGGAAACACCATATATTTT,CASSFTTGVSSGNTIYF
.,TRBV15,TRBJ1-5,.,TGTGCCACCGGATCAGGGTCGAATCAGCCCCAGCATTTT,CATGSGSNQPQHF
.,TRBV12-3/TRBV12-4,TRBJ1-1,.,TGTGCCAGCGAAAGCGGAGTCAACACTGAAGCTTTCTTT,CASESGVNTEAFF
TRBD1,TRBV10-2,TRBJ2-2,.,TGCGCCAGCAGAGGGACAGGGGGAAGGACCGGGGAGCTGTTTTTT,CASRGTGGRTGELFF
.,TRBV29-1,TRBJ2-1,.,TGCAGCGTTAGTCCCCACCGGGGCTACAATGAGCAGTTCTTC,CSVSPHRGYNEQFF
TRBD1,TRBV25-1,TRBJ2-7,.,TGTGCCAGCAGTGCCCGGGACAGGAGCTCCTACGAGCAGTACTTC,CASSARDRSSYEQYF
.,TRBV7-6,TRBJ1-3,once,TGTGCCAGCAGCTTGACGGACGGGGGAGGAAACACCATATATTTT,CASSLTDGGGNTIYF
.,TRBV6-6,TRBJ1-2,.,TGTGCCAGCAGTTACGGTCACGAGTATGGCTACACCTTC,CASSYGHEYGYTF
TRBD2,TRBV9,TRBJ2-3,.,TGTGCCAGCAGCCCGAGGAGGACTAGCGGGAAGGATACGCAGTATTTT,CASSPRRTSGKDTQYF
.,TRBV28,TRBJ1-2,.,TGTGCCAGCAGTTTCCAGGACAGCTATGGCTACACCTTC,CASSFQDSYGYTF
.,TRBV3-1/TRBV3-2,TRBJ1-1,.,TGTGCCAGCAGCCGGGACACAGTGAACACTGAAGCTTTCTTT,CASSRDTVNTEAFF
.,TRBV21-1,TRBJ1-3,.,TGTGCCAGCAGCACGACAGGGGGCAATTACAGAAACACCATATATTTT,CASSTTGGNYRNTIYF
TRBD2,TRBV4-1,TRBJ2-7,.,TGCGCCAGCAGCCAAGGCGGACTAGCGGACCTCTCCTACGAGCAGTACTTC,CASSQGGLADLSYEQYF
.,TRBV30,TRBJ2-1,.,TGTGCCTGGAGTTTAGGGTACGGGGACTGGAGCTCCTACAATGAGCAGTTCTTC,CAWSLGYGDWSSYNEQFF
TRBD1,TRBV5-1,TRBJ1-2,.,TGCGCCAGCATGATTGGACAGGGGGCCTATGGCTACACCTTC,CASMIGQGAYGYTF
.,TRBV7-3,TRBJ1-1,once,TGTGCCAGCAGTTACCTAGAGAACACTGAAGCTTTCTTT,CASSYLENTEAFF
TRBD2,TRBV5-6,TRBJ2-1,.,TGTGCCAGCAGCTGGACTAGCGGGAGGGGGGATGAGCAGTTCTTC,CASSWTSGRGDEQFF
.,TRBV19,TRBJ1-5,.,TGTGCCAGTAGTACCCAAGAGACAGCCACTAGCAATCAGCCCCAGCATTTT,CASSTQETATSNQPQHF
TRBD1,TRBV15,TRBJ2-1,.,TGTGCCACCAGCCGACCTCCACAGGGGGCGGGAGATGAGCAGTTCTTC,CATSRPPQGAGDEQFF
TRBD2,TRBV28,TRBJ2-3,.,TGTGCCAGCAGTTTAGGACTAGCGGGCACAGATACGCAGTATTTT,CASSLGLAGTDTQYF
.,TRBV2,TRBJ1-1,.,TGTGCCAGCAGGTACGGGGGAGTGAACACTGAAGCTTTCTTT,CASRYGGVNTEAFF
TRBD1,TRBV29-1,TRBJ1-2,.,TGCAGCGTTGAAGATGACTTCGTCCGGGACAGGGTAGACGGCTACACCTTC,CSVEDDFVRDRVDGYTF
TRBD1,TRBV6-5,TRBJ1-4,.,TGTGCCAGTACAGGGGGTAGGAATGAAAAACTGTTTTTT,CASTGGRNEKLFF
TRBD2,TRBV11-2,TRBJ2-1,.,TGTGCCAGCAGCTTAGAGTTCATGTCTAGCGGGAGGAGGCAAAGAGAGCAGTTCTTC,CASSLEFMSSGRRQREQFF
TRBD1,TRBV27,TRBJ1-1,few,TGTGCCAGCAGTTTATCGCCGGGACAGCTCATGAACACTGAAGCTTTCTTT,CASSLSPGQLMNTEAFF
.,TRBV2,TRBJ1-1,.,TGTGCCAGCAGTGAATATAGGCTCGGAGGTGACACTGAAGCTTTCTTT,CASSEYRLGGDTEAFF